Shown below are 20 T cell receptor beta chains from a single sample sequenced in a study of T cell responses to AZD1222 COVID-19 vaccine. Assay: immunoSEQ multiplex PCR; the TCRdb copy retains only in-frame clones and omits some. The repertoire includes about 270,000 clones, 90% to 95% of them detected once, and about 0.5% sits in the top ten. The sequencing used peripheral blood, collected 28 days after the second AZD1222 dose. The receptors stem from an adult who received the AZD1222 COVID-19 vaccine.

This clone has only a few counts. V usage is TRBV12-3 or TRBV12-4 and J usage is TRBJ1-4; D remains ambiguous. V lost 2 bases and J 10 bases, leaving 8 bases between the germline ends. CDR3 length equals 12 residues. The CDR3 protein is CASSLIGGKLFF. The CDR3 DNA follows: TGTGCCAGCAGTTTAATCGGAGGAAAACTGTTTTTT.

This clone was seen only once. V gene TRBV4-2 combines with J gene TRBJ2-7; TRBD1 or TRBD2 may be the D gene (5 bases each). Germline CDR1 LGHNA, CDR2 YNFKEQ. Trimming cost V 2 bases and J 4 bases, with 9 bases left between them. CDR3 size: 13 residues. The CDR3 loop is CASSQRDGYEQYF. The CDR3 region has the DNA TGTGCCAGCAGCCAAAGGGACGGATACGAGCAGTACTTC.

The rearrangement uses TRBV7-9 and TRBJ1-1; D uncertain. CDR3 length: 13 amino acids. Germline loops: CDR1 SEHNR, CDR2 FQNEAQ (reference sequence). The V end lost 5 bases, the J end lost 1 base, and 8 bases lay between the germline ends. The CDR3 spells CASSLKWNTEAFF. The DNA for the CDR3 is TGTGCCAGCAGCCTCAAATGGAACACTGAAGCTTTCTTT.

In DNA form, the CDR3 reads TGCGCCAGGCTTTCGCGCTTCTCTGGAAACACCATATATTTT. Translation gives CARLSRFSGNTIYF. The chain couples TRBV10-1 to TRBJ1-3; D gene unclear. Trimming stripped 9 bases from V and 0 bases from J, with 12 bases between. CDR1 and CDR2 (germline): WNHNN, SYGVQD (reference sequence). The CDR3 contains 14 residues.

The chain combines TRBV14 with TRBJ2-2; no clear D. Looked up from germline, CDR1 is SGHDN and CDR2 is FVKESK. This CDR3 has 14 amino acids. V was pared by 0 bases and J by 7 bases, with 9 bases between. CDR3 region: CASSQDGRRGELFF. The CDR3 nucleotides read TGTGCCAGCAGCCAAGATGGACGCCGCGGGGAGCTGTTTTTT.

DNA of the CDR3: TGCGCCAGCAGCTTAACATCGGGGAACACTGAAGCTTTCTTT. Amino acids: CASSLTSGNTEAFF. The chain recombines TRBV5-1 with TRBJ1-1; D not resolved. Germline assignment: CDR1 SGHRS and CDR2 YFSETQ. The CDR3 length is 14 residues. Trimming removed 2 bases from V and 1 base from J, with 9 bases in between.

V is TRBV28 and J is TRBJ2-6, with 8 bases identical to TRBD2. V was pared by 7 bases and J by 0 bases, with 5 bases of the junction left unmatched. The CDR3 runs to 16 residues. Germline CDR1 reads MDHEN; CDR2 reads SYDVKM. The CDR3 reads CASKLAASSGANVLTF. The CDR3 region has the DNA TGTGCCAGCAAACTAGCGGCCTCCTCTGGGGCCAACGTCCTGACTTTC.

This chain joins TRBV6-1 and TRBJ1-6; D ambiguous. V was pared by 1 base and J by 9 bases, with 10 bases between. The CDR3 loop spans 14 amino acids. From germline, CDR1 is MNHNS and CDR2 SASEGT. The CDR3 is CASSEVGQASPLHF. CDR3 sequence (DNA): TGTGCCAGCAGTGAAGTAGGGCAGGCTTCACCCCTCCACTTT.

The chain is built from TRBV6-6 and TRBJ2-1; 7 bases map to TRBD2. The CDR3 runs to 16 residues. The V and J ends lost 2 bases and 5 bases, in that order; junction bases with no gene match: 9. The V gene's germline CDR1 is MNHNY and CDR2 SVGAGI (reference sequence). The CDR3, as DNA: TGTGCCAGCAGTTACCCGGGAGGAGCGATGAACAATGAGCAGTTCTTC. Translated, it gives CASSYPGGAMNNEQFF.

The chain employs TRBV2 and TRBJ1-5; 7 nucleotides line up with TRBD1. The germline gives CDR1 SNHLY, CDR2 FYNNEI. The CDR3 sequence is 12 residues long. V shed 7 bases, J shed 4 bases, and the junction held 1 base outside the gene matches. The DNA for the CDR3 is TGTGCCAGCAAGACAGGGAATCAGCCCCAGCATTTT. Its translation: CASKTGNQPQHF.

The gene calls are TRBV28 and TRBJ1-4; TRBD1 matches 10 bases. CDR1 is MDHEN, CDR2 SYDVKM, per germline. The CDR3 contains 17 residues. Unmatched junction bases numbered 8, after V lost 2 bases and J lost 5 bases. CDR3 region: CASSLGGGQGWNEKLFF. The CDR3 bases are TGTGCCAGCAGTTTAGGTGGGGGACAGGGGTGGAATGAAAAACTGTTTTTT.

The genes are TRBV2 and TRBJ2-7, with 7 positions matching TRBD1. This CDR3 is 14 amino acids long. CDR1 and CDR2 from the germline V gene are SNHLY and FYNNEI. Trimming removed 7 bases from V and 0 bases from J; junction bases left unmatched: 6. The CDR3 nucleotides read TGTGCCAGCACCCCGACAGGGACCTCCTACGAGCAGTACTTC. Translation: CASTPTGTSYEQYF.

This clone was observed once. The DNA of the CDR3 is TGTGCCAGCAGATGGACATCGGAGGGTACTGAAGCTTTCTTT. It specifies CASRWTSEGTEAFF. The chain uses TRBV2 and TRBJ1-1; the D gene is possibly TRBD1 (5 bases). Germline CDR1 is SNHLY and CDR2 is FYNNEI. V shed 6 bases and J shed 5 bases, with 16 bases lying between them. This CDR3 comprises 14 residues.

The chain couples TRBV28 to TRBJ1-5; 8 positions match TRBD1. Trimming cost V 7 bases and J 7 bases; bases outside gene matches: 9. The germline CDR1 and CDR2 sequences are MDHEN and SYDVKM. This CDR3 comprises 14 residues. CDR3 residues: CASTTGDRGQPQHF. CDR3 sequence (DNA): TGTGCCAGCACGACAGGGGACCGGGGGCAGCCCCAGCATTTT. The variable domain in full, completed from reference TRBV28 and TRBJ1-5, reads DVKVTQSSRYLVKRTGEKVFLECVQDMDHENMFWYRQDPGLGLRLIYFSYDVKMKEKGDIPEGYSVSREKKERFSLILESASTNQTSMYLCASTTGDRGQPQHFGDGTRLSIL.

The gene calls are TRBV19 and TRBJ1-2; TRBD1 aligns across 9 bases. Germline assignment: CDR1 LNHDA and CDR2 SQIVND (reference sequence). The V gene end was trimmed by 6 bases and the J gene end by 3 bases; junction bases not matched to a gene: 5. The CDR3 loop spans 14 amino acids. CDR3 bases: TGTGCCAGTAGCCTAACAGGGGGCGACTATGGCTACACCTTC. Translated, it gives CASSLTGGDYGYTF.

The V and J genes are TRBV7-9 and TRBJ2-7; 7 positions match TRBD1. Losses at the gene ends were 3 bases for V and 6 bases for J; bases not matched to a gene: 8. Germline V gives CDR1 SEHNR, CDR2 FQNEAQ (reference sequence). The CDR3 is 14 amino acids. The CDR3 protein is CASSFDRVSLEQYF. CDR3 sequence (DNA): TGTGCCAGCAGCTTCGACAGGGTATCCCTCGAGCAGTACTTC. Supplemented by reference TRBV7-9 and TRBJ2-7, the full variable domain reads DTGVSQNPRHKITKRGQNVTFRCDPISEHNRLYWYRQTLGQGPEFLTYFQNEAQLEKSRLLSDRFSAERPKGSFSTLEIQRTEQGDSAMYLCASSFDRVSLEQYFGPGTRLTVT.

In this sample, this clone turned up once. This chain links TRBV5-1 with TRBJ1-2; 7 nucleotides agree with TRBD1. This CDR3 is 15 amino acids long. In germline, CDR1 is SGHRS, CDR2 YFSETQ. The ends lost 2 bases at V and 5 bases at J; junction bases unmatched: 9. The CDR3, as DNA: TGCGCCAGCAGCTTAAAAGGGGGCGAAGTTTATGGCTACACCTTC. It encodes CASSLKGGEVYGYTF.

This clone was seen a single time. The chain links TRBV19 to TRBJ2-7, with D perhaps matching TRBD2 (5 bases). Germline lookup yields CDR1 LNHDA and CDR2 SQIVND (reference sequence). This CDR3 is built from 14 residues. V was cut by 6 bases and J by 2 bases, with 14 bases left in between. CDR3 sequence (DNA): TGTGCCAGTAGCCCCCGGGCGGGCCCCTACGAGCAGTACTTC. Amino acids: CASSPRAGPYEQYF.

The chain employs TRBV9 and TRBJ2-3; TRBD2 might be the D (5 bases). The CDR3 loop spans 14 amino acids. V lost 1 base to trimming and J lost 2 bases, with 8 bases between them. From germline, CDR1 is SGDLS and CDR2 YYNGEE. The CDR3 here is CASSVSGNTDTQYF. The CDR3 DNA reads as TGTGCCAGCAGCGTAAGCGGAAACACAGATACGCAGTATTTT.

The chain joins TRBV5-1 to TRBJ1-4; no clear D gene. In germline, CDR1 is SGHRS, CDR2 YFSETQ. This CDR3 contains 15 residues. The V end lost 4 bases, the J end lost 0 bases, and 10 bases lay between the germline ends. CDR3 DNA: TGCGCCAGCAGCGCTATGGGGTCAACTAATGAAAAACTGTTTTTT. Protein product: CASSAMGSTNEKLFF. Filled out from reference TRBV5-1 and TRBJ1-4, the complete variable domain reads KAGVTQTPRYLIKTRGQQVTLSCSPISGHRSVSWYQQTPGQGLQFLFEYFSETQRNKGNFPGRFSGRQFSNSRSEMNVSTLELGDSALYLCASSAMGSTNEKLFFGSGTQLSVL.